Listed below are T cell receptor beta chains from one sample, sequenced in a study of regulatory T cells in long-lasting Graves disease. TCRdb redid the calling of the multiplex PCR reads with MiXCR, one entry per CDR3 protein. The repertoire holds roughly 400,000 distinct CDR3 sequences, 14% to 15% seen once, with over 7% in the top ten. This sample also belongs to another study, concerning T cells in Graves' hyperthyroidism and ophthalmopathy.

The sample consisted of peripheral blood mononuclear cells (PBMCs), taken at new diagnosis, from a patient treated with antithyroid drugs. These receptors originate from a woman aged 40 to 50 with Graves disease. CDR3s include the opening cysteine and the closing phenylalanine or tryptophan. D genes are given only for firm matches. A row's size may be missing; if present it is once, few, many or a size class.

cdr3_nt cdr3_aa v_call clone_size j_call d_call
TGTGCCAGCACCTCTCGGGGACCACCTGGGAATGAGCAGTTCTTC CASTSRGPPGNEQFF TRBV3-1 NA TRBJ2-1 NA
TGTGCCAGCAGTTTTTCAGGGTTCTCAGATACGCAGTATTTT CASSFSGFSDTQYF TRBV12-3/TRBV12-4 many TRBJ2-3 NA
TGTGCCAGCAGTTTACTAGCTGGGGAGGATGAGCAGTTCTTC CASSLLAGEDEQFF TRBV27 NA TRBJ2-1 NA
TGTGCCAGCAGCCAAGTTGGATTAGAGACCCAGTACTTC CASSQVGLETQYF TRBV14 many TRBJ2-5 NA
TGCGCCAGCAGGGCCCTCGGAGAACAGGATACGCAGTATTTT CASRALGEQDTQYF TRBV5-1 NA TRBJ2-3 NA
TGTGCCAGCAGCCCCCGGGACGGACGAACCCACGAGCAGTACTTC CASSPRDGRTHEQYF TRBV11-3 many TRBJ2-7 NA
TGTGCCACCAGTGACCTGACAGGGGGAGACACCGGGGAGCTGTTTTTT CATSDLTGGDTGELFF TRBV24-1 many TRBJ2-2 TRBD1
TGTGCCAGCAGCCCTAGAGCGGGAGGTCCGGATACGCAGTATTTT CASSPRAGGPDTQYF TRBV7-8 few TRBJ2-3 TRBD2
TGTGCCAGTTTGGACGGAACACAAAACTATGGCTACGCCTTC CASLDGTQNYGYAF TRBV19 NA TRBJ1-2 NA
TGTGCCAGCAGCTCCGCCGGGGATGAGCAGTTCTTC CASSSAGDEQFF TRBV9 NA TRBJ2-1 NA
TGTGCCAGCAGCTTGGGGAGGACTAGCGGAAGCTCCTACGAGCAGTACTTC CASSLGRTSGSSYEQYF TRBV7-9 few TRBJ2-7 TRBD2
TGTGCCAGCAGTTTTCGAGCGGGAGGCTCCCACACCGGGGAGCTGTTTTTT CASSFRAGGSHTGELFF TRBV28 many TRBJ2-2 TRBD2
TGTGCCAGCAGCGTCGGACAGGGGACGAACACTGAAGCTTTCTTT CASSVGQGTNTEAFF TRBV9 NA TRBJ1-1 TRBD1
TGTGCCACCACGGAAGGGGGGGCTGGCTACGAGCAGTACTTC CATTEGGAGYEQYF TRBV19 NA TRBJ2-7 NA
TGTGCCAGCAGTTTGGACACCGGCCTCAATGAAAAACTGTTTTTT CASSLDTGLNEKLFF TRBV28 few TRBJ1-4 NA
TGTGCCAGCAGCGCCTATTGGACTGAGGATAATGGAGATACGCAGTATTTT CASSAYWTEDNGDTQYF TRBV11-2 many TRBJ2-3 NA
TGTGCCAGCAGTTACTCCGGGAGGGATGGTGAGACCCAGTACTTC CASSYSGRDGETQYF TRBV6-5 many TRBJ2-5 TRBD2
TGTGCCAGCAGGGAGGGGGGCGACTATGGCTACACCTTC CASREGGDYGYTF TRBV28 NA TRBJ1-2 NA
TGTGCCAGCAGTGGCGAACACCCGCGTGTGACCCAGTACTTC CASSGEHPRVTQYF TRBV12-3/TRBV12-4 many TRBJ2-5 NA
TGTGCCAGCAGTTTAGCGCCCGTAGGACCCCTCCACTTT CASSLAPVGPLHF TRBV12-3/TRBV12-4 few TRBJ1-6 NA
TGTGCCAGCAGTGAAGCTAGATACGAGCAGTACTTC CASSEARYEQYF TRBV6-1 many TRBJ2-7 NA
TGTGCCAGCAGTGATTATGAGGATCAAGAGACCCAGTACTTC CASSDYEDQETQYF TRBV2 many TRBJ2-5 NA
TGCGCCAGCCTTGAGGGGTCCGGGGAGCTGTTTTTT CASLEGSGELFF TRBV5-1 NA TRBJ2-2 NA
TGTGCCAGCTCACCACCCGGAGGACCTAGCACAGATACGCAGTATTTT CASSPPGGPSTDTQYF TRBV18 NA TRBJ2-3 NA
TGTGCCAGCAGTTCCGGACTAGCGGGAGCTTTAGTCAATGAGCAGTTCTTC CASSSGLAGALVNEQFF TRBV6-5 few TRBJ2-1 TRBD2
TGTGCCAGCAGCTCAATGTTCGAGCAGTACTTC CASSSMFEQYF TRBV7-9 few TRBJ2-7 NA
TGTGCCAGCAGACCGGACAGGGGGCGAAAGTCCTACAATGAGCAGTTCTTC CASRPDRGRKSYNEQFF TRBV2 once TRBJ2-1 TRBD1
TGTGCCAGCAGCTTGGGACAGGAGGAGACCCAGTACTTC CASSLGQEETQYF TRBV12-3/TRBV12-4 many TRBJ2-5 TRBD1
TGCGCCAGCAGCCCCCGGGGCCTTGGGGCCTATGGCTACACCTTC CASSPRGLGAYGYTF TRBV4-1 few TRBJ1-2 NA
TGTGCCAGTAGTATCATCGAAGATACGCAGTATTTT CASSIIEDTQYF TRBV19 NA TRBJ2-3 NA
TGTGCCAGCAGCTTCGGTTGGATAGGGGGGGACATTCAGTACTTC CASSFGWIGGDIQYF TRBV11-3 many TRBJ2-4 NA
TGTGCCAGCAATGTTGGACTAAACACCGGGGAGCTGTTTTTT CASNVGLNTGELFF TRBV27 few TRBJ2-2 NA
TGTGCCAGCAGCCGAGGGGAGCTGTTTTTT CASSRGELFF TRBV7-9 many TRBJ2-2 NA
TGTGCCAGCACCCGACAAGAGACCCAGTACTTC CASTRQETQYF TRBV14 many TRBJ2-5 NA
TGTGCCAGCAGTGTCACGGGTCTTGGCAATCAGCCCCAGCATTTT CASSVTGLGNQPQHF TRBV2 many TRBJ1-5 NA
TGTGCCAGCTCGCCCCGGTGGATCGCGAACACCGGGGAGCTGTTTTTT CASSPRWIANTGELFF TRBV18 NA TRBJ2-2 NA
TGTGCCAGCAGCTTGACAGGGGCCTGGGTCGAGCGCCCCAACAATGAGCAGTTCTTC CASSLTGAWVERPNNEQFF TRBV7-8 many TRBJ2-1 TRBD1